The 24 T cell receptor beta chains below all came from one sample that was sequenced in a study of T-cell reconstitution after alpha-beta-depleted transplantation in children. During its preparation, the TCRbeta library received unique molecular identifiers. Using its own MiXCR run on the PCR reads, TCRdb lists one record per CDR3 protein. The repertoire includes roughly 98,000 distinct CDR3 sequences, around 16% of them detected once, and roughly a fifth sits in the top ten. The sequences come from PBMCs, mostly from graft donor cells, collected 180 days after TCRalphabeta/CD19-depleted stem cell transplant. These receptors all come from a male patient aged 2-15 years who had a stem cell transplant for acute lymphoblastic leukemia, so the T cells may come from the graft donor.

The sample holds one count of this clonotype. CDR3 in amino acids: CASRDNEQYF. The CDR3 DNA reads TGTGCCAGCAGGGACAACGAGCAGTACTTC. This sequence joins TRBV6-2 or TRBV6-3 and TRBJ2-7; perhaps TRBD1 as D (5 bases). Germline CDR1 MNHEY, CDR2 SVGEGT. This CDR3 has 10 amino acids. Trimming took 6 bases from V and 5 from J, leaving 5 bases between them.

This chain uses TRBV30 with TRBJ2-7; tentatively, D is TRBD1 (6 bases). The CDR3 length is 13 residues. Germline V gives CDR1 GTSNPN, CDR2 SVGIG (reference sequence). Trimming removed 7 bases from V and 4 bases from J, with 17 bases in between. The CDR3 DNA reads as TGTGCCTCGTCTGGACAGTACGGATACGAGCAGTACTTC. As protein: CASSGQYGYEQYF.

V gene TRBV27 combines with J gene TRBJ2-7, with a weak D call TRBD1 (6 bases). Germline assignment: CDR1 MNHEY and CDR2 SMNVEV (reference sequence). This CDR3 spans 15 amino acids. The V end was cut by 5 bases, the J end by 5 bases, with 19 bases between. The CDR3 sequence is CASSPRDISTHEQYF. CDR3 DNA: TGTGCCAGCAGTCCACGGGACATTAGTACCCACGAGCAGTACTTC.

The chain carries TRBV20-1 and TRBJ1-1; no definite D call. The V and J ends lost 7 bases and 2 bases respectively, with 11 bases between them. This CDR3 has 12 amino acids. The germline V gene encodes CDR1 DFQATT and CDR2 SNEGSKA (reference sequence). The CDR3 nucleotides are TGCAGTGGCTCAGAGGGAAACACTGAAGCTTTCTTT. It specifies CSGSEGNTEAFF.

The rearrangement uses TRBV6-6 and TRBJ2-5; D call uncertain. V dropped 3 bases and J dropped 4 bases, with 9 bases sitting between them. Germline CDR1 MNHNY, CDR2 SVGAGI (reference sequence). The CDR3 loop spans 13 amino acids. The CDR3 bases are TGTGCCAGCAGTTATGGTTTGGCAGAGACCCAGTACTTC. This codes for CASSYGLAETQYF.

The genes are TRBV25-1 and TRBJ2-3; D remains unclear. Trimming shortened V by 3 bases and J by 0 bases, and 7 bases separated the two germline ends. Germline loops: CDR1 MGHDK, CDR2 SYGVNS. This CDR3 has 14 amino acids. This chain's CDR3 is CASSDYQSTDTQYF. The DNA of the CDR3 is TGTGCCAGCAGTGATTATCAGAGCACAGATACGCAGTATTTT.

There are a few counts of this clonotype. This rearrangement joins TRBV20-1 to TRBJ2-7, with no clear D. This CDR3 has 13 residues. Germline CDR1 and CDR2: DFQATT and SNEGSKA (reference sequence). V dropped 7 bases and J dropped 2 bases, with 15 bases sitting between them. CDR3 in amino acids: CSVRRPTAYEQYF. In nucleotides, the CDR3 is TGCAGTGTACGTCGGCCGACCGCCTACGAGCAGTACTTC.

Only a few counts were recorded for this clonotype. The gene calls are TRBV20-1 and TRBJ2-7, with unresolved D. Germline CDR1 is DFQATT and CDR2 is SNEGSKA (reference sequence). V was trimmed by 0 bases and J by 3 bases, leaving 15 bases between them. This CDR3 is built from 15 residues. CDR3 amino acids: CSAREPTLDVYEQYF. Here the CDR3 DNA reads TGCAGTGCTAGAGAACCAACTCTGGATGTCTACGAGCAGTACTTC.

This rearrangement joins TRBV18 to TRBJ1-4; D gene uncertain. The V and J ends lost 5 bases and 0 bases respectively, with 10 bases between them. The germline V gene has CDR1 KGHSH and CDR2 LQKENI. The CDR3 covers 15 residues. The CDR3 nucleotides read TGTGCCAGCTCAGCTTACACAGCAACTAATGAAAAACTGTTTTTT. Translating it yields CASSAYTATNEKLFF.

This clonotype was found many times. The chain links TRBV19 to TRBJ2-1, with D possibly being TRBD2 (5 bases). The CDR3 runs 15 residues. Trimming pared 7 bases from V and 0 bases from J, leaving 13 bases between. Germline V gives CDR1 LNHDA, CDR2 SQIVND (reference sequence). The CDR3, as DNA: TGTGCCAGTACCCTCGGACTGCCCTCCTACAATGAGCAGTTCTTC. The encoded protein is CASTLGLPSYNEQFF.

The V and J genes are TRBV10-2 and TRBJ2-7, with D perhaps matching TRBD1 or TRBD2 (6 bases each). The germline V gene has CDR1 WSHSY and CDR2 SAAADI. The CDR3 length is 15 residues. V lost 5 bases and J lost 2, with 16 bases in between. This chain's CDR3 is CASSLGGAIAYEQYF. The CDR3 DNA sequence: TGCGCCAGCAGTCTGGGGGGCGCGATTGCCTACGAGCAGTACTTC.

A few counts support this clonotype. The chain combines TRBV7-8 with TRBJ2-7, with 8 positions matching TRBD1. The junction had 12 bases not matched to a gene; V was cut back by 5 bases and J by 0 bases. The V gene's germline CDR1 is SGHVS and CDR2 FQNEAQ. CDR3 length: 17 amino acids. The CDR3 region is CASSPRTGQSGSYEQYF. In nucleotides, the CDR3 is TGTGCCAGCAGCCCTCGGACAGGGCAGAGTGGCTCCTACGAGCAGTACTTC. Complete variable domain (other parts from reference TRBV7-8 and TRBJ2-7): GAGVSQSPRYKVAKRGQDVALRCDPISGHVSLFWYQQALGQGPEFLTYFQNEAQLDKSGLPSDRFFAERPEGSVSTLKIQRTQQEDSAVYLCASSPRTGQSGSYEQYFGPGTRLTVT.

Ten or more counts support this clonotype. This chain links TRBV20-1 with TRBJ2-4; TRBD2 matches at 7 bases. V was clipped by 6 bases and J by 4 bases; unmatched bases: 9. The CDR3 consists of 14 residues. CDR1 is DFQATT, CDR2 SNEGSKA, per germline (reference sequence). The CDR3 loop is CSAKAGDPKNIQYF. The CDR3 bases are TGCAGTGCAAAGGCGGGGGATCCAAAAAACATTCAGTACTTC.

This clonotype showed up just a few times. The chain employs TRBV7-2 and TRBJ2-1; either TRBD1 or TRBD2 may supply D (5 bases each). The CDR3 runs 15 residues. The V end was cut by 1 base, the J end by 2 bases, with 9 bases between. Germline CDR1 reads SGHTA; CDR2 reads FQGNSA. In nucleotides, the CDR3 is TGTGCCAGCAGCTTAGGGGGGTCCGCCTACAATGAGCAGTTCTTC. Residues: CASSLGGSAYNEQFF. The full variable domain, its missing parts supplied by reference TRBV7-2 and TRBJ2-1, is GAGVSQSPSNKVTEKGKDVELRCDPISGHTALYWYRQSLGQGLEFLIYFQGNSAPDKSGLPSDRFSAERTGGSVSTLTIQRTQQEDSAVYLCASSLGGSAYNEQFFGPGTRLTVL.

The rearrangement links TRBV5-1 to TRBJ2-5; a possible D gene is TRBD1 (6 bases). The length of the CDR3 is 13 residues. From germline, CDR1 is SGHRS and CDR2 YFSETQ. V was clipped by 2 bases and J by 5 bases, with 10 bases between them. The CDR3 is CASSLNRAETQYF. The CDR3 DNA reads TGCGCCAGCAGCTTAAACAGGGCGGAGACCCAGTACTTC.

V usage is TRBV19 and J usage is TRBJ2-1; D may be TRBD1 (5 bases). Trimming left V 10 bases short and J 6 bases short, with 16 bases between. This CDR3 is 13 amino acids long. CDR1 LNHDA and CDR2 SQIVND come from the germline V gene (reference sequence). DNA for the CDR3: TGTGCCACCTCGTTACAACAGGTCAATGAGCAGTTCTTC. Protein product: CATSLQQVNEQFF.

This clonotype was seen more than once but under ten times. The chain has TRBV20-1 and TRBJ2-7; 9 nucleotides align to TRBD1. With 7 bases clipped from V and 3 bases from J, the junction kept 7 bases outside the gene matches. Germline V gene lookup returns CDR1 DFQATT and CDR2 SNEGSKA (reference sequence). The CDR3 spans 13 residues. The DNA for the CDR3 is TGCAGTGTCCCCGGGACAGGGCACTACGAGCAGTACTTC. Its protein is CSVPGTGHYEQYF.

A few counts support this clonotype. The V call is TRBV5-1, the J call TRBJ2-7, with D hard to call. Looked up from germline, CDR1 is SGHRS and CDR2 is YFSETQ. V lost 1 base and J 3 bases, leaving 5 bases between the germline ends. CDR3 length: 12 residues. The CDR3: CASSLYSYEQYF. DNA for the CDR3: TGCGCCAGCAGCTTGTACAGCTACGAGCAGTACTTC.

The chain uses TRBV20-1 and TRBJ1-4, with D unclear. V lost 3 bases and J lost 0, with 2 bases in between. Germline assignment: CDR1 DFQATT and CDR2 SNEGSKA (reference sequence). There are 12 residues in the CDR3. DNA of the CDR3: TGCAGTGCTAGTTCAACTAATGAAAAACTGTTTTTT. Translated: CSASSTNEKLFF.

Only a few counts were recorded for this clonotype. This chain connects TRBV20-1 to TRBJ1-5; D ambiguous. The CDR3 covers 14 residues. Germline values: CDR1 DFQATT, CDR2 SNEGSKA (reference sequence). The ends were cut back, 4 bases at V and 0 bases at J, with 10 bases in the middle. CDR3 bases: TGCAGTGCTATTCGTGCAGGTAGCAATCAGCCCCAGCATTTT. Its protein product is CSAIRAGSNQPQHF.

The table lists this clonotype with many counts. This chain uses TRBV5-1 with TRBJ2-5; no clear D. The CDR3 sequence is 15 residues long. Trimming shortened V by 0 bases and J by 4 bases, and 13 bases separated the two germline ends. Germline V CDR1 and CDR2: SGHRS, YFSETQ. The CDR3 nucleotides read TGCGCCAGCAGCTTGGATGGACGACCAGTAGAGACCCAGTACTTC. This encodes CASSLDGRPVETQYF.

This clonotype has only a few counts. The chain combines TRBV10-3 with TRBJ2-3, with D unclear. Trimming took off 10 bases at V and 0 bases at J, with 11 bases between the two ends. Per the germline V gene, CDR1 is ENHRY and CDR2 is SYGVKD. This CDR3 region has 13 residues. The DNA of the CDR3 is TGTGCCACCTACTTCGGTAGCACAGATACGCAGTATTTT. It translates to CATYFGSTDTQYF.

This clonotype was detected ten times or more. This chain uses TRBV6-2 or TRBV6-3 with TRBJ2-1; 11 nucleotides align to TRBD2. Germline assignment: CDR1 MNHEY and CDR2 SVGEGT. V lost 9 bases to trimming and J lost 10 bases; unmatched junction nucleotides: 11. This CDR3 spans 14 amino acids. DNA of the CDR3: TGTGCCAGTATTCTAGCGGGGGGTCTAGGGGAGCAGTTCTTC. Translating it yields CASILAGGLGEQFF.

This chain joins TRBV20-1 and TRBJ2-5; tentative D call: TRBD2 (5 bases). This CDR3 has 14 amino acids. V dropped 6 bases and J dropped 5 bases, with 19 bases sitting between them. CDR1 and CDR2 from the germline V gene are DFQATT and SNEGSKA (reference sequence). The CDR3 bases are TGCAGTGCCAAAAAAGGACCCCAGCGGGAGACCCAGTACTTC. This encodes CSAKKGPQRETQYF.